This T cell receptor beta chain was identified during a study of T-cell memory formation after mild COVID-19. Study observations and caveats: Cross-reactive memory apparently joined, as some responding clones appeared in pre-infection memory. CD8+ contracting clones occupied EMRA, while CD4+ ones occupied mainly CM and EM.

The CDR3 is made up of 15 amino acids. V lost 3 bases and J lost 5, with 17 bases in between. There are a few counts of this clonotype. Its antigen is not identified. The authors produced TCR alpha and TCR beta cDNA libraries with sample barcodes and UMIs by 5'RACE using constant-segment primers. From the 5' RACE reads, TCRdb called clonotypes with MiXCR, one entry per CDR3 protein. The sample lists about 110,000 distinct CDR3 sequences; over 15% were seen once. The chain combines TRBV12-3 or TRBV12-4 with TRBJ2-7, with D perhaps TRBD1 (6 bases). Source material: PBMCs or a T cell subset sorted from them (not recorded which). This clonotype was obtained from a man aged 18 to 29 who had mild COVID-19 (a few samples of this study predate the infection). Cell type and time point are not known. For the CDR3, the DNA is TGTGCCAGCAGTTTGGGTCAGGGGAAGGAAGACGAGCAGTACTTC. It encodes CASSLGQGKEDEQYF.